The entry that follows covers one TCR beta chain sequence. Clones were read by immunoSEQ multiplex PCR, and TCRdb kept only the in-frame ones, dropping some. The top ten clones hold roughly 1.5% of a sample with tens of thousands of clones, about nine tenths of them seen once. The data were taken from a study of T cells after somatic rescue of genetic block. The CDR3 loop spans 14 amino acids. V lost 4 bases to trimming and J lost 0 bases, with 10 bases between them. Germline CDR1 and CDR2: SQVTM and ANQGSEA. The rearrangement uses TRBV29-1 and TRBJ2-1; D uncertain. The clonotype was recovered from a woman between 18 and 30 years old. Material for sequencing was peripheral blood mononuclear cells (PBMCs). CDR3: CSVGSRSSYNEQFF. CDR3 DNA: TGCAGCGTTGGATCTAGGAGCTCCTACAATGAGCAGTTCTTC.